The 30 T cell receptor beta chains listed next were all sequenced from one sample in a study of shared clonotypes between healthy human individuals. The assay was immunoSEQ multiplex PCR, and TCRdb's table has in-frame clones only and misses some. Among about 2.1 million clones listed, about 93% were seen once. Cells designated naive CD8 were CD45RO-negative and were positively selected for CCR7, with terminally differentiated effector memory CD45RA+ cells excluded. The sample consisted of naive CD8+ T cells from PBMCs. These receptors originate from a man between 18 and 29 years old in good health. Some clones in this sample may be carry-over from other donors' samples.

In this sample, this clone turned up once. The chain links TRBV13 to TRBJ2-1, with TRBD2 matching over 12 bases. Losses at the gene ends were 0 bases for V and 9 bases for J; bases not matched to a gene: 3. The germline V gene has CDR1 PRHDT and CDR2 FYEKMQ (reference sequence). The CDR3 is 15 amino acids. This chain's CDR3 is CASSLGTSGSIEQFF. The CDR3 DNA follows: TGTGCCAGCAGCTTAGGGACTAGCGGGAGTATTGAGCAGTTCTTC.

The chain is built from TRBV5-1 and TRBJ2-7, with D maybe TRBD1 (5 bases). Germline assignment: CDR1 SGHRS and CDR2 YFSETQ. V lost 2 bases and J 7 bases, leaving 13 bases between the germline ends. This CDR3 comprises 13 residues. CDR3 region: CASSLGAPWEQYF. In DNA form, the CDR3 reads TGCGCCAGCAGCTTAGGGGCCCCGTGGGAGCAGTACTTC.

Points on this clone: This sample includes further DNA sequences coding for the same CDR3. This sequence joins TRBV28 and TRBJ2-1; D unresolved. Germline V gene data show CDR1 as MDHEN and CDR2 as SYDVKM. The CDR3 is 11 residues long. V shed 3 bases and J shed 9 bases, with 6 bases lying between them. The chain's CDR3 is CASSFRGEQFF. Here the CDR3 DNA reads TGTGCCAGCAGTTTCCGCGGTGAGCAGTTCTTC.

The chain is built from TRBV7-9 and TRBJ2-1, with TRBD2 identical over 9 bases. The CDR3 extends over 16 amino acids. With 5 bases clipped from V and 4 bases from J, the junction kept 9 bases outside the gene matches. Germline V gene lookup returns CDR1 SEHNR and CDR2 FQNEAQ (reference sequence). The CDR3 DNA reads TGTGCCAGCAGCAAATTGCGGGAGGGTATGTACAATGAGCAGTTCTTC. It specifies CASSKLREGMYNEQFF.

CDR3 region: CASSSVESGGISGNTIYF. The CDR3 DNA follows: TGTGCCAGCAGCTCGGTAGAGTCGGGGGGGATCTCTGGAAACACCATATATTTT. The rearrangement uses TRBV5-6 and TRBJ1-3; tentative D call: TRBD1 (5 bases). CDR3 length equals 18 residues. The germline V and J ends were trimmed by 3 bases and 0 bases, with 19 bases remaining between them. Germline V gene lookup returns CDR1 SGHDT and CDR2 YYEEEE.

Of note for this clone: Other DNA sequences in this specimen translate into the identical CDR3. In DNA form, the CDR3 reads TGTGCCAGCAGTGAAGCGCTTCGAGGAACTCAGCCCCAGCATTTT. This gives the protein CASSEALRGTQPQHF. The V and J genes are TRBV2 and TRBJ1-5; no firm D call. V was cut by 0 bases and J by 6 bases, with 12 bases left in between. The CDR3 has 15 residues. The germline CDR1 and CDR2 sequences are SNHLY and FYNNEI.

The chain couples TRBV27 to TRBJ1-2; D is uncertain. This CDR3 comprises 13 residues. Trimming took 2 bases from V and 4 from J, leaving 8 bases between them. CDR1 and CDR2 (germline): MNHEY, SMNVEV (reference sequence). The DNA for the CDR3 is TGTGCCAGCAGTTTAAACGGAGTCTATGGCTACACCTTC. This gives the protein CASSLNGVYGYTF.

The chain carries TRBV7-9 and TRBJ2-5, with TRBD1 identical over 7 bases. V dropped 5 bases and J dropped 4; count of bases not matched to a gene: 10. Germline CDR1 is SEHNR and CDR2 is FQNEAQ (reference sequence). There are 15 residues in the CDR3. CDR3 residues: CASSGWGTVRETQYF. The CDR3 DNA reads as TGTGCCAGCAGCGGATGGGGGACAGTCCGAGAGACCCAGTACTTC.

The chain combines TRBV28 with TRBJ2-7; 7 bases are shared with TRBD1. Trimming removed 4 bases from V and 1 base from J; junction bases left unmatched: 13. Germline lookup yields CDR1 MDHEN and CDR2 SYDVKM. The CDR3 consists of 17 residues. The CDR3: CASSSLRQGSFSYEQYF. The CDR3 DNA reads TGTGCCAGCAGTTCCCTCCGACAGGGTAGTTTTTCCTACGAGCAGTACTTC.

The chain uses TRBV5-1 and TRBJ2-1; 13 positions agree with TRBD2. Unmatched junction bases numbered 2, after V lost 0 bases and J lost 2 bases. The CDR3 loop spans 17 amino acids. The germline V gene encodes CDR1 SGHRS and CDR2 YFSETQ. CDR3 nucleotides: TGCGCCAGCAGCTTGGCGGGACTAGCGGGGACCTACAATGAGCAGTTCTTC. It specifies CASSLAGLAGTYNEQFF.

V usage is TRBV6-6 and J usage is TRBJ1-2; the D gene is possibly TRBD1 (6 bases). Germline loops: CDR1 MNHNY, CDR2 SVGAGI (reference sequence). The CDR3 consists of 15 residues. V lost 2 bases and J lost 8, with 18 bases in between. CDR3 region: CASSYPSRDINGYTF. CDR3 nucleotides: TGTGCCAGCAGTTACCCGTCCCGGGACATTAACGGCTACACCTTC.

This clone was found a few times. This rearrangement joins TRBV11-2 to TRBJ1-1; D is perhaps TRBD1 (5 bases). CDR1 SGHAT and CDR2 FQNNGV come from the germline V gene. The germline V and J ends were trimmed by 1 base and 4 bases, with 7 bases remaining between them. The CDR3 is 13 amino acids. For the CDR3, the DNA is TGTGCCAGCAGCTTAGGGACAAGCACTGAAGCTTTCTTT. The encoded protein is CASSLGTSTEAFF.

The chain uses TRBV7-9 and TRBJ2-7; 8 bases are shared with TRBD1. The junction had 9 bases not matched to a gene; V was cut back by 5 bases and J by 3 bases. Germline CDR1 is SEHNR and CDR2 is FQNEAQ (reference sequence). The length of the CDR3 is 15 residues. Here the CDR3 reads CASSHRDRSFYEQYF. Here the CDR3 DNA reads TGTGCCAGCAGCCACCGGGACAGGTCATTCTACGAGCAGTACTTC.

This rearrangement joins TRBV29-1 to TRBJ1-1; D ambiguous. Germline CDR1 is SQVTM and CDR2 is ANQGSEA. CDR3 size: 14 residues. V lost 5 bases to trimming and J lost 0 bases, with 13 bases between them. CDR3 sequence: CSVKTRWMNTEAFF. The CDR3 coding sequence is TGCAGCGTTAAGACACGGTGGATGAACACTGAAGCTTTCTTT. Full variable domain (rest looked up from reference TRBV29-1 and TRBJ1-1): SAVISQKPSRDICQRGTSLTIQCQVDSQVTMMFWYRQQPGQSLTLIATANQGSEATYESGFVIDKFPISRPNLTFSTLTVSNMSPEDSSIYLCSVKTRWMNTEAFFGQGTRLTVV.

The CDR3 protein is CATSRRDRDHGYTF. CDR3 sequence (DNA): TGTGCCACCAGCAGAAGGGACAGGGACCATGGCTACACCTTC. The chain links TRBV15 to TRBJ1-2, with 9 bases lining up with TRBD1. The ends lost 2 bases at V and 6 bases at J; junction bases unmatched: 4. The CDR3 runs 14 residues. From germline, CDR1 is LNHNV and CDR2 YYDKDF (reference sequence).

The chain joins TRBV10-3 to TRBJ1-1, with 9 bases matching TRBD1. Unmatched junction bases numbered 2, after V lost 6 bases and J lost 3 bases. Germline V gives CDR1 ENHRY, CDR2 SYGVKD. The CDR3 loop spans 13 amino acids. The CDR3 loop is CAISRQGDTEAFF. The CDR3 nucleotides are TGTGCCATCAGCAGACAGGGGGACACTGAAGCTTTCTTT.

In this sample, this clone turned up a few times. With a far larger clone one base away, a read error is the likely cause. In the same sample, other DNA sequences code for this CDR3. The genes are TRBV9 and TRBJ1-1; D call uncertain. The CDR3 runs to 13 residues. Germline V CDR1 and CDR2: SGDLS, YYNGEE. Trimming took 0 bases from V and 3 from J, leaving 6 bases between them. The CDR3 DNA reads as TGTGCCAGCAGCGTAGGAGGGTACACTGAAGCTTTCTTT. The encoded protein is CASSVGGYTEAFF.

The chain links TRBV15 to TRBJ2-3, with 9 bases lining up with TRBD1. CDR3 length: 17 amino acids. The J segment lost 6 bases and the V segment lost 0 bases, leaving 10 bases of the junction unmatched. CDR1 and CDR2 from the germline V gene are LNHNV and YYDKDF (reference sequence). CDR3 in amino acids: CATSREGWGTGTDTQYF. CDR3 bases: TGTGCCACCAGCAGAGAGGGGTGGGGGACAGGGACCGATACGCAGTATTTT.

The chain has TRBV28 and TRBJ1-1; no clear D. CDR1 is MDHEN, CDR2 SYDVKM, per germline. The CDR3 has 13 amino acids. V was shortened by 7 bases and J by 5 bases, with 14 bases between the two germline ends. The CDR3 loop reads CASTAPWGTEAFF. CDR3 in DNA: TGTGCCAGCACCGCCCCCTGGGGAACTGAAGCTTTCTTT.

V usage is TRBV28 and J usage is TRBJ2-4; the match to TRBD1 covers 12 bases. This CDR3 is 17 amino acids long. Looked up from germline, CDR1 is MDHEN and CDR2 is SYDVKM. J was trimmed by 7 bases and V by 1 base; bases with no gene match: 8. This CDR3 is CASSLSGQGAGWNIQYF. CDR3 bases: TGTGCCAGCAGTTTATCGGGACAGGGGGCTGGTTGGAACATTCAGTACTTC.

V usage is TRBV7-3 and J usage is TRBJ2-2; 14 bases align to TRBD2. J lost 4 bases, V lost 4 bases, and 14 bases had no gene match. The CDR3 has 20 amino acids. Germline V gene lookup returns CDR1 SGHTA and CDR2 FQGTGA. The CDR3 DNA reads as TGTGCCAGCAGCTCCGTCCCGGGACTAGCGGGAGTTTCGGGCACCGGGGAGCTGTTTTTT. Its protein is CASSSVPGLAGVSGTGELFF.

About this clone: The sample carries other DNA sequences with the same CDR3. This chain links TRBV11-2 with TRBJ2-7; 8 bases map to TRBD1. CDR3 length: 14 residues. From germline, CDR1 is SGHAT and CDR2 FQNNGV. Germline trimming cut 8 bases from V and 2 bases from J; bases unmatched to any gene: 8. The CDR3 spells CASSPRDRPYEQYF. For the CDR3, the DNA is TGTGCCAGCTCCCCGCGGGACAGGCCCTACGAGCAGTACTTC.

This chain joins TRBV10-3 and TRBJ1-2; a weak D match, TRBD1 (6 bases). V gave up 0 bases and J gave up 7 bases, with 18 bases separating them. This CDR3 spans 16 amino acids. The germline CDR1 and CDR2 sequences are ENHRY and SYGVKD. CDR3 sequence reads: CAISESRGHSPGGYTF. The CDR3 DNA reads TGTGCCATCAGTGAGTCGAGGGGACATTCGCCGGGTGGCTACACCTTC.

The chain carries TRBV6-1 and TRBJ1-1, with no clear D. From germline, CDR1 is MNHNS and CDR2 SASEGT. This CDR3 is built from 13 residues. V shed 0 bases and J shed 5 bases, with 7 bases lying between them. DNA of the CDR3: TGTGCCAGCAGTGAAGCAGGGTGGACTGAAGCTTTCTTT. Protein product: CASSEAGWTEAFF.

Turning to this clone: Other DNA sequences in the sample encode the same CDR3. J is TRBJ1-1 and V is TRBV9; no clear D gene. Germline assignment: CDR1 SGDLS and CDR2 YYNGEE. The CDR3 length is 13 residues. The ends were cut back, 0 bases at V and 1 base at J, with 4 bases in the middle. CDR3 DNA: TGTGCCAGCAGCGTAGACACGAACACTGAAGCTTTCTTT. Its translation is CASSVDTNTEAFF.

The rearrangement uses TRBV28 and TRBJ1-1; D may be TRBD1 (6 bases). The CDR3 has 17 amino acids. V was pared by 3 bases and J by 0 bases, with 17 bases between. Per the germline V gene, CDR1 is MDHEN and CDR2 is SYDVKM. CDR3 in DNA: TGTGCCAGCAGTTTGAATCCTGTGGGACATATGAACACTGAAGCTTTCTTT. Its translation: CASSLNPVGHMNTEAFF.

For the CDR3, the DNA is TGTGCCAGCAGTTCGGGCCAAGGGGTAGCGGGAGGGGAGACCCAGTACTTC. Amino acids: CASSSGQGVAGGETQYF. The chain employs TRBV28 and TRBJ2-5, with 11 bases aligning to TRBD2. Trimming removed 4 bases from V and 5 bases from J; junction bases left unmatched: 12. Germline-derived CDR1 and CDR2 are MDHEN and SYDVKM. CDR3 length equals 17 residues.

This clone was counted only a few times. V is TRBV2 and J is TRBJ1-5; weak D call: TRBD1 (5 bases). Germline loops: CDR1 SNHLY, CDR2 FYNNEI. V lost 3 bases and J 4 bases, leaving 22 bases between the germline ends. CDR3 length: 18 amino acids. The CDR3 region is CASSEGGTQRRVNQPQHF. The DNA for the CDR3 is TGTGCCAGCAGTGAGGGGGGGACGCAACGGCGGGTGAATCAGCCCCAGCATTTT.

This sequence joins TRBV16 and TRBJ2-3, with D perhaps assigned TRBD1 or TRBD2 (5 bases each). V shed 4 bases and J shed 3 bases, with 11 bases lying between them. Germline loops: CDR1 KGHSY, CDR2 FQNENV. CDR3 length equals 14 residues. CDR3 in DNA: TGTGCCAGCAGCCCAACGGGACGAACAGATACGCAGTATTTT. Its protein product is CASSPTGRTDTQYF.

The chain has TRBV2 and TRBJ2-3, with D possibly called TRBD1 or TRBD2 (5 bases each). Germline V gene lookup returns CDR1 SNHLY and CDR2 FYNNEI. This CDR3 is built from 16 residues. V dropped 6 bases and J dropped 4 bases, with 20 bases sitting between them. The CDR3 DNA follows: TGTGCCAGCAGGAGCAGGGACCCCACGGAACCAGATACGCAGTATTTT. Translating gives CASRSRDPTEPDTQYF. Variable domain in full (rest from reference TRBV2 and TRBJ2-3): EPEVTQTPSHQVTQMGQEVILRCVPISNHLYFYWYRQILGQKVEFLVSFYNNEISEKSEIFDDQFSVERPDGSNFTLKIRSTKLEDSAMYFCASRSRDPTEPDTQYFGPGTRLTVL.